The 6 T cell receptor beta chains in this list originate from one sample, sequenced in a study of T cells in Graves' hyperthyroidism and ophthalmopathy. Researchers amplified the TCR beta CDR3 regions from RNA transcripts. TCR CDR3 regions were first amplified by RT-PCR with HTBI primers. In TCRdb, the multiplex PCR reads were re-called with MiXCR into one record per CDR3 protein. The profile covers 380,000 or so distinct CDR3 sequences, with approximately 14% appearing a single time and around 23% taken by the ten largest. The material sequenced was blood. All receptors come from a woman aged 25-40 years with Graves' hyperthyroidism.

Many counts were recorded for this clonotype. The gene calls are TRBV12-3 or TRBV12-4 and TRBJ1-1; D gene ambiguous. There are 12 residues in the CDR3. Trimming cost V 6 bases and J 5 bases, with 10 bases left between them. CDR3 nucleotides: TGTGCCAGCAGCTCTATGGGGACTGAAGCTTTCTTT. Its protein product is CASSSMGTEAFF.

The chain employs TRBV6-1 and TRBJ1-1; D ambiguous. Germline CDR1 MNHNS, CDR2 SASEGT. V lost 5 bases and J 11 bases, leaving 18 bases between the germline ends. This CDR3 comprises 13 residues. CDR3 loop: CASSSLGLGTAFF. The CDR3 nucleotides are TGTGCCAGCAGTTCACTGGGCCTTGGAACGGCTTTCTTT.

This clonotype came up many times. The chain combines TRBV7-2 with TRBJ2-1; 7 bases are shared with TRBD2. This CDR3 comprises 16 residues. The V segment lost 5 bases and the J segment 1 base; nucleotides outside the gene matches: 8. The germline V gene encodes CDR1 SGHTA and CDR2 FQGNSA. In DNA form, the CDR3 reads TGTGCCAGCAGCCGGGTCGGGGGGTCTTCCTACAATGAGCAGTTCTTC. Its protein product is CASSRVGGSSYNEQFF.

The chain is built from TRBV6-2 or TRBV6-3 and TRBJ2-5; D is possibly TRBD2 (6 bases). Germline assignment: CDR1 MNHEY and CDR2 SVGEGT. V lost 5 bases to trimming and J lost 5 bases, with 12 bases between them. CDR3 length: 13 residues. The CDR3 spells CASSPGTVETQYF. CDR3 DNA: TGTGCCAGCAGTCCCGGGACTGTGGAGACCCAGTACTTC.

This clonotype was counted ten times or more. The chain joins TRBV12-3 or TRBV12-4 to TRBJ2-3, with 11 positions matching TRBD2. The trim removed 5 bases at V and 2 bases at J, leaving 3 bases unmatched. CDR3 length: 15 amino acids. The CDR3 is CASSPGLADTDTQYF. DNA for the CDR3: TGTGCCAGCAGTCCGGGACTAGCGGACACAGATACGCAGTATTTT.

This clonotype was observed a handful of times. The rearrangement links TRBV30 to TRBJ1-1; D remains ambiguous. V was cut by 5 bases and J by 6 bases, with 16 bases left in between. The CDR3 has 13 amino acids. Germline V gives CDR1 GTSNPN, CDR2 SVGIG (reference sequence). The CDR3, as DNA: TGTGCCTGGGCCTGCGGATCAAACGCTGAAGCTTTCTTT. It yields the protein CAWACGSNAEAFF.